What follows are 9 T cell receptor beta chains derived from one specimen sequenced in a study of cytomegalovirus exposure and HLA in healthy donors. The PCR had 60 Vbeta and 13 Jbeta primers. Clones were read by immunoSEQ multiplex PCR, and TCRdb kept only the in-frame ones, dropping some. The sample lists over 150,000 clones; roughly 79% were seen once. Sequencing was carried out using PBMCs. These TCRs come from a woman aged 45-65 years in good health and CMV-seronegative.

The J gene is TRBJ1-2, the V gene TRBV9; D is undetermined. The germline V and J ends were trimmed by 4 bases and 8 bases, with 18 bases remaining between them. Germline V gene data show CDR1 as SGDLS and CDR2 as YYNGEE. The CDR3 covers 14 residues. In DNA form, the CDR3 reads TGTGCCAGCAGCCCGGATAGCCCGGTCCGGGGCTACACCTTC. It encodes CASSPDSPVRGYTF.

In DNA form, the CDR3 reads TGCAGCGTTGGAGACAGTGCAACTAATGAAAAACTGTTTTTT. This gives the protein CSVGDSATNEKLFF. This chain joins TRBV29-1 and TRBJ1-4; D may be TRBD1 (5 bases). V dropped 4 bases and J dropped 0 bases, with 9 bases sitting between them. The CDR3 totals 14 residues. Per germline, CDR1 SQVTM and CDR2 ANQGSEA.

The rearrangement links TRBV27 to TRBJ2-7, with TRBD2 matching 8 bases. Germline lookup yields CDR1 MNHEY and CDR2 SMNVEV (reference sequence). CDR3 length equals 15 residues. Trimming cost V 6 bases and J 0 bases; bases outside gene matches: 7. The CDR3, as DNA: TGTGCCAGCAGAGGACCTAGCGGGTACTCCTACGAGCAGTACTTC. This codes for CASRGPSGYSYEQYF.

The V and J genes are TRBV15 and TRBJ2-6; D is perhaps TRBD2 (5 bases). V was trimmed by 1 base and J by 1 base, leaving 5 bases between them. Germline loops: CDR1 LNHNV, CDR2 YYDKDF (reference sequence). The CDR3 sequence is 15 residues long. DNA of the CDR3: TGTGCCACCAGCAGAGCGGGGTCTGGGGCCAACGTCCTGACTTTC. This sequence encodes CATSRAGSGANVLTF.

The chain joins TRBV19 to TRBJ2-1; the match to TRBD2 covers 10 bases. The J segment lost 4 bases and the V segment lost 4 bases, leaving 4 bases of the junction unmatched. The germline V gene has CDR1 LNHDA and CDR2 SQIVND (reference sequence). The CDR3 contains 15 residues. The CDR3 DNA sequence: TGTGCCAGTAGTACAGCGGGAGGGATGTACAATGAGCAGTTCTTC. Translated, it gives CASSTAGGMYNEQFF.

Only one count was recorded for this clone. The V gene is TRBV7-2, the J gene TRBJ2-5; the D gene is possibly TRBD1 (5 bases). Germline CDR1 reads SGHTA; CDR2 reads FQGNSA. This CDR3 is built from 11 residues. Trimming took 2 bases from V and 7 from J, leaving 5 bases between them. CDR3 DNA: TGTGCCAGCAGCTTACAGGGGACCCAGTACTTC. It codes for CASSLQGTQYF.

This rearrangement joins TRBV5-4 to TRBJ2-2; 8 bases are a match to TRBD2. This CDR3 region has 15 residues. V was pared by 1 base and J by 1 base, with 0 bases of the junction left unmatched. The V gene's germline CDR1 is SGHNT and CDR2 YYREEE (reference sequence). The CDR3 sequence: CASSLLAGNTGELFF. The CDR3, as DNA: TGTGCCAGCAGCTTGCTAGCGGGGAACACCGGGGAGCTGTTTTTT. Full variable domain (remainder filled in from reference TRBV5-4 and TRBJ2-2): ETGVTQSPTHLIKTRGQQVTLRCSSQSGHNTVSWYQQALGQGPQFIFQYYREEENGRGNFPPRFSGLQFPNYSSELNVNALELDDSALYLCASSLLAGNTGELFFGEGSRLTVL.

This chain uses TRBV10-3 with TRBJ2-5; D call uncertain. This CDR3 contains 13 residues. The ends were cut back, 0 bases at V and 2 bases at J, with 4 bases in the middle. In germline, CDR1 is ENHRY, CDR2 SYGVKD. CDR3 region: CAISESLQETQYF. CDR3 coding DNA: TGTGCCATCAGTGAGTCCCTACAAGAGACCCAGTACTTC.

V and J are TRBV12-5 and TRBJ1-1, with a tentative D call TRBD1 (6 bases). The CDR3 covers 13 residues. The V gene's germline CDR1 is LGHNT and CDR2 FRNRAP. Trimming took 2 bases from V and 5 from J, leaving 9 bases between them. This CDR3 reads CASGLFGQTEAFF. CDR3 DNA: TGTGCTAGTGGTTTGTTCGGACAGACTGAAGCTTTCTTT.